This T cell receptor (beta chain) derives from a study of shared clonotypes between healthy human individuals (dated by TCRdb to the early 2020s). A note on the overall study: The cohort included a few men and a couple of women between 18 and 49 years of age. For each donor, CD4 naive and CD4 memory were each run on three plates, CD8 naive on two plates, and CD8 memory on one plate. Blood TCR repertoires of five healthy adults were deeply sequenced to estimate repertoire size and the extent of clonotype sharing between individuals. Each donor's leukapheresis produced roughly between roughly 0.85 and 9.5 billion PBMCs. To increase sequencing depth and limit assay-specific biases, TCR repertoire library preparation and sequencing were carried out by different laboratories using diverse techniques.

V gives up 3 bases and J gives up 4 bases, and the segment between their germline ends measures 7 bases. The cysteine opens and the phenylalanine closes a CDR3 of 12 amino acids. Only the CDR3 part of the read is kept: 36 bases, read in frame from the first base. CDR1 and CDR2 were assigned from the germline V gene as SGHTA and FQGNSA. TCR CDR3 regions were amplified from genomic DNA by multiplex PCR using the deep immunoSEQ assay. Extracted genomic DNA from each cell subset was distributed evenly across all wells of several immunoSEQ 96-well plates, and each plate was treated as a replicate. For sorted subsets, approximately 200 ng of genomic DNA, equivalent to about 30,000 T cell genomes, went into each replicate PCR. Purified libraries were quantified with a Qubit 3.0 fluorometer, sized on a Bioanalyzer 2100, and re-quantified with the KAPA Library Quantification kit. A separate single-read 150-cycle Illumina NextSeq 550 flow cell was used to sequence each immunoSEQ 96-well plate. On the study's bioinformatics: The immunoSEQ output contained only junctional sequences without quality scores, so filtering could not match that applied to full-length reads. Sequences were annotated with PyIR, a Python wrapper for IgBLAST v1.9, and V/J genes and CDR3 were assigned using IMGT germline references. Reads were removed for weak V/J assignments (E-value above 1e-6), missing CDR3, stop codons, out-of-frame junctions, or ambiguous translated residues. V3J clonotypes were defined as sequences sharing an identical inferred V gene, J gene, and CDR3 amino acid sequence. To compute the percentage overlap between repertoires, the number of shared unique clonotypes was divided by the size of the smaller repertoire. RTK rarefaction, the Chao1 estimator, and Recon v2.1 estimates of unobserved clonotypes were used to assess repertoire richness. For all TCRbeta clonotypes obtained by the gDNA method from a handful of donors, generation probabilities were computed with OLGA. TCRdb provides this immuneACCESS table in a form limited to in-frame rearrangements. Some clones are lacking; in checked studies, under half of them reflect an unresolved V gene, and why the rest are absent is not known. V, J and clone size were drawn from that table, and D and trimming were deduced from the DNA. This sample gives 2 million to 3 million clones in total; roughly 93% of them show up just once. In total, the top ten clones hold about 0.34% of the sample.

Study-wide findings and limitations: Compared with non-shared clonotypes, the clonotypes found in all four sorted-subset donors had higher generation probabilities. Estimated clonotype richness was generally larger for naive than for memory subsets. Sampling was limited to blood, and TCR repertoires in tissue likely differ from TCR repertoires in blood. Because the study included a small number of donors, the genetic and exposure-history diversity represented was limited. Based on pairwise subsampling, the degree of clonotype sharing among donors was expected to be affected by sequencing depth. Roughly 5% of naive CD4, around 4% of naive CD8, 2.3% of memory CD4, and 0.4% of memory CD8 clonotypes were shared across four donors. Even with the large sequencing depth, rarefaction of the sorted-subset datasets indicated that sequencing was incomplete.

Healthy HIV-negative adults with no recently reported acute infections or vaccinations were included as donors. Every donor was a Caucasian adult living in Nashville, Tennessee, USA. Magnetic negative selection was used to enrich CD4+ T cells, after which naive cells were positively selected on CD45RA and the negative fraction became the memory subset. Blood was obtained by leukapheresis, after which PBMCs were separated by Ficoll-Histopaque density gradient centrifugation and cryopreserved in liquid nitrogen vapor phase. Analytical flow cytometry was used to check the purity and quantity of every magnetically sorted T cell population. Genomic DNA was isolated from each sorted fraction and quantified by UV absorbance on a Nanodrop 2000c. To note about this clone: Its target antigen remains unknown. There are no base qualities to consult, and no much larger clone falls within one base. This CDR3 is also generated by other DNA sequences in the sample.

The chain is made from TRBV7-2 and TRBJ2-7, with no D gene named confidently. The receptor was derived from a man between 18 and 35 years old in good health. Some clones in this sample may be carry-over from other donors' samples. The sample was naive CD4+ T cells from PBMCs. According to the study, the label for this sample's cell subset or site signals: CD45RA+ positively selected. The encoded CDR3 is CASSFDGYEQYF. In nucleotides, the sequence is TGTGCCAGCAGCTTCGATGGGTACGAGCAGTACTTC.